This T cell receptor beta chain derives from a study of T cell repertoires and HLA-DP antigens. Study-level background: One alloantigen had about nine groove amino acid differences from self, the other one. Pre-culture CD4+ samples used around 1,100 ng DNA versus about 0.2 ug for CD137+CD4+ sorts. Study observations and caveats: Previously undetected clones averaged approximately 34% and 48% against the two alleles respectively. The CD4+ repertoire was not split into naive and memory.

From germline, CDR1 is SGHVS and CDR2 FQNEAQ. The CDR3 has 14 amino acids. The germline V and J ends were trimmed by 3 bases and 4 bases, with 10 bases remaining between them. Data came from immunoSEQ multiplex PCR; TCRdb stores just in-frame clones and leaves some out. The sample lists around 100,000 clones; nearly 95% were seen once. To note about this clone: Its antigen is currently unknown.

The source material was CD4+ T cells from PBMCs. This sequence originates from a young woman in good health and CMV-seronegative. The chain has TRBV7-8 and TRBJ1-3; D is uncertain. Here the CDR3 DNA reads TGTGCCAGCAGCTTGGTGCAGCAAGGAAACACCATATATTTT. This encodes CASSLVQQGNTIYF.